This TCR beta chain was obtained from a study of blood T cell repertoires in COVID-19. Study overall: Specimens from acute and convalescent COVID-19 originated in the United States, Italy and Spain. PBMCs, B-cell-depleted T cells, or T cells provided the cDNA or gDNA that made up the material.

V shed 5 bases and J shed 4 bases, with 20 bases lying between them. CDR3 length: 16 amino acids. The V gene's germline CDR1 is SEHNR and CDR2 FQNEAQ (reference sequence). Clones were sequenced by immunoSEQ multiplex PCR, and TCRdb holds only the in-frame ones, with some missing. Among fewer than 200,000 clones listed, over 60% were seen once. This sequence joins TRBV7-9 and TRBJ1-2; tentative D call: TRBD1 (6 bases). The sample taken for sequencing was peripheral blood. The TCR sequence derives from a woman older than 75 with acute or convalescent COVID-19. The CDR3 DNA sequence: TGTGCCAGCAGCACCCCAGGGGCCAGCGATATCTATGGCTACACCTTC. The encoded protein is CASSTPGASDIYGYTF.